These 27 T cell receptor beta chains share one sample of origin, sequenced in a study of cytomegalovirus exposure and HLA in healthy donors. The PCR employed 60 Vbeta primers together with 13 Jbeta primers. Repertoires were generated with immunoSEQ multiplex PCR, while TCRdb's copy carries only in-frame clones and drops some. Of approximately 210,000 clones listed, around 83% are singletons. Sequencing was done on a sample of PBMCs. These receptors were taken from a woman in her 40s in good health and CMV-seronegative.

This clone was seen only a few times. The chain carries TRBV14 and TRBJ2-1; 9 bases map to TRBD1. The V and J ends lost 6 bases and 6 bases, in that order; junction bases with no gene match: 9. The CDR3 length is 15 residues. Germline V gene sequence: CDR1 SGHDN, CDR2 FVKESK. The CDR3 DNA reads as TGTGCCAGCAGGAGACTCGGGACAGGGCCCAATGAGCAGTTCTTC. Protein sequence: CASRRLGTGPNEQFF.

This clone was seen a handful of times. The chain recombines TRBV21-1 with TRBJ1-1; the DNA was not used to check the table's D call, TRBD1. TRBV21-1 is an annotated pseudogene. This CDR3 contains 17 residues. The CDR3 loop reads CASSKEMHRGQNTEAFF. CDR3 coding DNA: TGTGCCAGCAGCAAAGAGATGCACAGGGGTCAGAACACTGAAGCTTTCTTT.

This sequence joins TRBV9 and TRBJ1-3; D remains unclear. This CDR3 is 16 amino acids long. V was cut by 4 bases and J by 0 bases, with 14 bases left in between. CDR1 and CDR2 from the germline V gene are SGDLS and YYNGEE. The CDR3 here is CASSLVPVSSGNTIYF. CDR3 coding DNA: TGTGCCAGCAGCCTAGTGCCGGTGAGCTCTGGAAACACCATATATTTT.

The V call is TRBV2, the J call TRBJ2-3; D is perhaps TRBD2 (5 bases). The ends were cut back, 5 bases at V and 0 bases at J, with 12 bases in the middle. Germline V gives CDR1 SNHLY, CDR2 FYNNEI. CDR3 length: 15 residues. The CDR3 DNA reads TGTGCCAGCAGTATGGGCGGGCCTAGCACAGATACGCAGTATTTT. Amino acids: CASSMGGPSTDTQYF.

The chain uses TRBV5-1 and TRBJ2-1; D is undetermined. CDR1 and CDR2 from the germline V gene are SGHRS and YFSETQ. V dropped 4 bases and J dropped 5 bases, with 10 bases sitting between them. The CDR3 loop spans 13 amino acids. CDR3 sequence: CASSPAQNNEQFF. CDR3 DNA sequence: TGCGCCAGCAGCCCCGCCCAGAACAATGAGCAGTTCTTC.

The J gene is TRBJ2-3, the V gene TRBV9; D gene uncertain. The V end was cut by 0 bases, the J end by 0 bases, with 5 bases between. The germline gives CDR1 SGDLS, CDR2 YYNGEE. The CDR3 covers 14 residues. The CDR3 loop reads CASSVALSTDTQYF. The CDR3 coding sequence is TGTGCCAGCAGCGTAGCCTTAAGCACAGATACGCAGTATTTT. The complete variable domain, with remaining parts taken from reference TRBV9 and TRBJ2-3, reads DSGVTQTPKHLITATGQRVTLRCSPRSGDLSVYWYQQSLDQGLQFLIQYYNGEERAKGNILERFSAQQFPDLHSELNLSSLELGDSALYFCASSVALSTDTQYFGPGTRLTVL.

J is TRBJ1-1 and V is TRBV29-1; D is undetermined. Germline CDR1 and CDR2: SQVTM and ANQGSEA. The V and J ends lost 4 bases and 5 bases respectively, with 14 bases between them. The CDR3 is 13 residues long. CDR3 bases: TGCAGCGTTGCGAAGCGGGGTATGACTGAAGCTTTCTTT. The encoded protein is CSVAKRGMTEAFF.

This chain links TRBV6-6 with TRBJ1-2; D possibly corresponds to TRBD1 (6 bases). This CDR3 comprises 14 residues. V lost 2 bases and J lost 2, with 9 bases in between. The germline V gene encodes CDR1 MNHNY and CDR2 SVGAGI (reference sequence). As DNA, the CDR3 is TGTGCCAGCAGTTACCTCGACAGGAACTATGGCTACACCTTC. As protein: CASSYLDRNYGYTF.

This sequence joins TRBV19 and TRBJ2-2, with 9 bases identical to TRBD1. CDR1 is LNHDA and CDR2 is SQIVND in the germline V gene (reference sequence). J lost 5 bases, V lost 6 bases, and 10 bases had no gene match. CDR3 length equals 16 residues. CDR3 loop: CASRQPGQGRTGELFF. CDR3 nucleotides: TGTGCCAGTAGGCAACCGGGACAGGGAAGGACCGGGGAGCTGTTTTTT.

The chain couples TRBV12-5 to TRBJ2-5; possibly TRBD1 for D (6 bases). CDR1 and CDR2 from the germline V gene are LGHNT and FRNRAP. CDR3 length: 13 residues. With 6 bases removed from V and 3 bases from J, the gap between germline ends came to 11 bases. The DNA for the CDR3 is TGTGCTAGTGGCCACAGGGTAGAAGAGACCCAGTACTTC. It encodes CASGHRVEETQYF.

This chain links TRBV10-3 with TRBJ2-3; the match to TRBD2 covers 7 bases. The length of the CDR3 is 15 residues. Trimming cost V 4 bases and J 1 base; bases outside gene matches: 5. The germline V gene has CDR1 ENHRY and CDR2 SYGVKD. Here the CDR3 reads CAISVVAGGTDTQYF. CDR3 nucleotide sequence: TGTGCCATCAGTGTGGTGGCGGGAGGCACAGATACGCAGTATTTT.

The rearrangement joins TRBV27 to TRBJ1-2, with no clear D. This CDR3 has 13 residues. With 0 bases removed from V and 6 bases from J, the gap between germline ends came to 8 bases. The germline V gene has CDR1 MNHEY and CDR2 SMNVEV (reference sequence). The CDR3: CASSLSMGDGYTF. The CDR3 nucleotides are TGTGCCAGCAGTTTATCGATGGGAGATGGCTACACCTTC.

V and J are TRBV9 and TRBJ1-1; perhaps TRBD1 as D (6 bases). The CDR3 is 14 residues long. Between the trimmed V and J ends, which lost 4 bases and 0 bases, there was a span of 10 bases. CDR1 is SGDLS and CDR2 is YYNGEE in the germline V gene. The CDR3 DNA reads TGTGCCAGCAGCCTGGGACATTTGAACACTGAAGCTTTCTTT. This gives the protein CASSLGHLNTEAFF.

CDR3 in DNA: TGTGCCAGCAGCTTAGGGGGCCGCTATGGCTACACCTTC. Protein: CASSLGGRYGYTF. This chain connects TRBV7-8 to TRBJ1-2; tentative D call: TRBD1 (5 bases). The CDR3 totals 13 residues. Trimming shortened V by 1 base and J by 4 bases, and 7 bases separated the two germline ends. Germline CDR1 is SGHVS and CDR2 is FQNEAQ.

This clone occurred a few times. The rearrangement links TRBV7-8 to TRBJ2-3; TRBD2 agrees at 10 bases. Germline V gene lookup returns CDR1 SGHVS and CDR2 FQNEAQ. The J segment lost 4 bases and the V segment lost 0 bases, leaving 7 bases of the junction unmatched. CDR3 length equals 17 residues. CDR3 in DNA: TGTGCCAGCAGCTTAGCTAGGAGACTAGCGGGCTCAGATACGCAGTATTTT. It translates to CASSLARRLAGSDTQYF.

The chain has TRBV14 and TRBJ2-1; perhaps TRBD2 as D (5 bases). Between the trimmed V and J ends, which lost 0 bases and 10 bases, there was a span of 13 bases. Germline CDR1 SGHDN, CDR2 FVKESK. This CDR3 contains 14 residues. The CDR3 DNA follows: TGTGCCAGCAGCCAAGAACTCCAAGGGAGCGAGCAGTTCTTC. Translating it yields CASSQELQGSEQFF.

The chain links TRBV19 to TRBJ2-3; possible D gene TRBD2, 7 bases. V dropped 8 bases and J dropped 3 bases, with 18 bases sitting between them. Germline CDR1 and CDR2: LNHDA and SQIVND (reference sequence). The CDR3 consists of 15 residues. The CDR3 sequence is CASSVGAGHTDTQYF. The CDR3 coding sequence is TGTGCCAGTTCCGTGGGAGCGGGACATACAGATACGCAGTATTTT.

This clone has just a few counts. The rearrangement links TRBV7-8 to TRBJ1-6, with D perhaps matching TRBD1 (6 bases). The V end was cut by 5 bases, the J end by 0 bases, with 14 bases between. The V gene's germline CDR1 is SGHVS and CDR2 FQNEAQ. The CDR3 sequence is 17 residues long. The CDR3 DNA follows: TGTGCCAGCAGCCCAAGACAGGCAAGCTCCTATAATTCACCCCTCCACTTT. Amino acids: CASSPRQASSYNSPLHF.

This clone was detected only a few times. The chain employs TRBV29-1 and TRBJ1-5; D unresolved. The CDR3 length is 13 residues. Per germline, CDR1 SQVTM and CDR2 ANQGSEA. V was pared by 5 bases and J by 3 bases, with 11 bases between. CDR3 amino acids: CSVTIEINQPQHF. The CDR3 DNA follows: TGCAGCGTTACCATAGAAATCAATCAGCCCCAGCATTTT.

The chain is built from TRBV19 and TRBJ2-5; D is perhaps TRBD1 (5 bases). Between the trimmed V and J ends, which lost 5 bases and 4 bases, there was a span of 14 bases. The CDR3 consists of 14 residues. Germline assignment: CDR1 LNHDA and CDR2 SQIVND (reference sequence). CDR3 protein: CASSPGHSTETQYF. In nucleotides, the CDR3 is TGTGCCAGTAGTCCCGGACATTCAACAGAGACCCAGTACTTC.

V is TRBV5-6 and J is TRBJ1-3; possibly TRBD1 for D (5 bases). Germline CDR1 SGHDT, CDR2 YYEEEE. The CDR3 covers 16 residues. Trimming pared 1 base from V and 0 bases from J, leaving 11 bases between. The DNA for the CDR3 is TGTGCCAGCAGCTTGCTACTGACAGACTCTGGAAACACCATATATTTT. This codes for CASSLLLTDSGNTIYF.

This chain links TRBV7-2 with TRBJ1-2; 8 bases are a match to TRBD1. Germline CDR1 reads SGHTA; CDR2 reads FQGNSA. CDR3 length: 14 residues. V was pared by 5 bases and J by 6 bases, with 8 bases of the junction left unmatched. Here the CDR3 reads CASSVQGQVHGYTF. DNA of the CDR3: TGTGCCAGCAGCGTTCAGGGACAGGTGCATGGCTACACCTTC.

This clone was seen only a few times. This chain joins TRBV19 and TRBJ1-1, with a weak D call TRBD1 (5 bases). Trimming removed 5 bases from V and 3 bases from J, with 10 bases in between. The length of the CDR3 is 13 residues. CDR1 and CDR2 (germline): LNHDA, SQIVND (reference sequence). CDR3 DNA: TGTGCCAGTAGTTGGACAAGGGACACTGAAGCTTTCTTT. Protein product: CASSWTRDTEAFF. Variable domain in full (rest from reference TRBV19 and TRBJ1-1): DGGITQSPKYLFRKEGQNVTLSCEQNLNHDAMYWYRQDPGQGLRLIYYSQIVNDFQKGDIAEGYSVSREKKESFPLTVTSAQKNPTAFYLCASSWTRDTEAFFGQGTRLTVV.

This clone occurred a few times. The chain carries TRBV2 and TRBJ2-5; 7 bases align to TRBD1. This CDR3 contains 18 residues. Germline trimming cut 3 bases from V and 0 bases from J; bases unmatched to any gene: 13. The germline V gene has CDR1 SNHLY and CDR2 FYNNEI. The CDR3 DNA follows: TGTGCCAGCAGTGAGACGACAGGGTTGAGACTGTACCAAGAGACCCAGTACTTC. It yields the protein CASSETTGLRLYQETQYF.

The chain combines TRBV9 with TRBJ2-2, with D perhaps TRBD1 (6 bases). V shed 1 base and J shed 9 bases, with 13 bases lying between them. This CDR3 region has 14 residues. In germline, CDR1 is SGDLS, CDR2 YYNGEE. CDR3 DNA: TGTGCCAGCAGCGTACTTTCAGGGGTAAGGGAGCTGTTTTTT. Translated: CASSVLSGVRELFF.

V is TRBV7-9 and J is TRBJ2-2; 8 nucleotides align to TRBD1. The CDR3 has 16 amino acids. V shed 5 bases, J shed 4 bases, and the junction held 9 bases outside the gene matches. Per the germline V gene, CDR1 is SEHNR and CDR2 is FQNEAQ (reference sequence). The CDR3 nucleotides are TGTGCCAGCAGCCTTGGACAGGGCTTGAGCACCGGGGAGCTGTTTTTT. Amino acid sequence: CASSLGQGLSTGELFF. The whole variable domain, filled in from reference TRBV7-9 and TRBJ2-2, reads DTGVSQNPRHKITKRGQNVTFRCDPISEHNRLYWYRQTLGQGPEFLTYFQNEAQLEKSRLLSDRFSAERPKGSFSTLEIQRTEQGDSAMYLCASSLGQGLSTGELFFGEGSRLTVL.

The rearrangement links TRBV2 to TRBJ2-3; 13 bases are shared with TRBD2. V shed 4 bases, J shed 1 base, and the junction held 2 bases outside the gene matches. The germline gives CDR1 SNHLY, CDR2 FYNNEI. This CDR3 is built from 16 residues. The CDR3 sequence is CASSVGLAGGTDTQYF. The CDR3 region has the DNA TGTGCCAGCAGTGTCGGACTAGCGGGGGGCACAGATACGCAGTATTTT.